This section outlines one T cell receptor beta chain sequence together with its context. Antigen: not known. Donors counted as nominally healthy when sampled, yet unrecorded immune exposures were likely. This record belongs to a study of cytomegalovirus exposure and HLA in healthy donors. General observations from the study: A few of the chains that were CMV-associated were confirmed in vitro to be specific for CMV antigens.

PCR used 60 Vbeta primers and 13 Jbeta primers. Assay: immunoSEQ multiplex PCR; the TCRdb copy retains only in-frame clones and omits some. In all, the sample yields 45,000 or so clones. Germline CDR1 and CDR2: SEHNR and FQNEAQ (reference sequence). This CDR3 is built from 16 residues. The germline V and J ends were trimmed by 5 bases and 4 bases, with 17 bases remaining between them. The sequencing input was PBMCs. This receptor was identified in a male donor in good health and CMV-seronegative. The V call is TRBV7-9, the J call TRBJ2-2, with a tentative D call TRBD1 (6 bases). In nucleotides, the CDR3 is TGTGCCAGCAGCGTCACAGGGACACTTGGCACCGGGGAGCTGTTTTTT. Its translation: CASSVTGTLGTGELFF.